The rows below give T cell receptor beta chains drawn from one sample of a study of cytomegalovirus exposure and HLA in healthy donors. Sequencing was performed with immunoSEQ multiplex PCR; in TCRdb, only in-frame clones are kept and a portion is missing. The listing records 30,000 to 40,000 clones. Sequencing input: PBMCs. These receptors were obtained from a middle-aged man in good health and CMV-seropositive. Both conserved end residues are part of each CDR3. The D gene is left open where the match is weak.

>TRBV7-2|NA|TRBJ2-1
CASSLALGAGTNEQFF
TGTGCCAGCAGCTTAGCTCTGGGTGCAGGCACGAATGAGCAGTTCTTC
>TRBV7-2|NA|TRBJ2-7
CASSLAVGRLYEQYF
TGTGCCAGCAGCTTAGCGGTCGGGAGACTCTACGAGCAGTACTTC
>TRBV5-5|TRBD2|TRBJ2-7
CASSFWEGSYEQYF
TGTGCCAGCAGCTTTTGGGAGGGATCCTACGAGCAGTACTTC
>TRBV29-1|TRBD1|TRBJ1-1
CSVEGTGTGGTEAFF
TGCAGCGTTGAGGGGACGGGGACAGGGGGAACTGAAGCTTTCTTT
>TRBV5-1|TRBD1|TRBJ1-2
CASSSTGAQRYGYTF
TGCGCCAGCAGCTCTACAGGGGCCCAAAGGTATGGCTACACCTTC
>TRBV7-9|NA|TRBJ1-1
CASSLELVRGGTEAFF
TGTGCCAGCAGCTTAGAGCTCGTGCGGGGGGGCACTGAAGCTTTCTTT
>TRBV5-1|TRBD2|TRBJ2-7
CASAPGLAADEQYF
TGCGCCAGCGCTCCGGGACTAGCGGCAGACGAGCAGTACTTC
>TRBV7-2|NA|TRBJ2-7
CASSLRTETYEQYF
TGTGCCAGCAGCTTAAGGACAGAAACCTACGAGCAGTACTTC
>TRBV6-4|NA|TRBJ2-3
CASSAGDTDTQYF
TGTGCCAGCAGTGCGGGGGACACAGATACGCAGTATTTT
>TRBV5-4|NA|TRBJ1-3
CASSLLGRDTIYF
TGTGCCAGCAGCCTCCTGGGGAGGGACACCATATATTTT
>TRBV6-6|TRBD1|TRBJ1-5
CASTPAETGSQPQHF
TGTGCCAGCACTCCCGCGGAGACAGGGAGTCAGCCCCAGCATTTT
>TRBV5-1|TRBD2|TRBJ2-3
CASSSTGSGRAADTQYF
TGCGCCAGCAGCTCTACGGGCAGCGGGAGGGCCGCAGATACGCAGTATTTT
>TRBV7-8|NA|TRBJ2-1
CASSQQADSYNEQFF
TGTGCCAGCAGCCAACAGGCGGACTCCTACAATGAGCAGTTCTTC
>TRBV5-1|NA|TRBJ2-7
CASSLNRQSSYEQYF
TGCGCCAGCAGCCTCAACCGACAGAGCTCCTACGAGCAGTACTTC
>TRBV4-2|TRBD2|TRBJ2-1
CASSQVSTSGTVGQFF
TGTGCCAGCAGCCAAGTTTCGACTAGCGGGACCGTAGGGCAGTTCTTC
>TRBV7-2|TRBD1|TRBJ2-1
CASSYLGRGRHNEQFF
TGTGCCAGCAGCTACTTAGGCAGGGGGAGACACAATGAGCAGTTCTTC
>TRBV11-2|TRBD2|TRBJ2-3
CASSLAGGLDTQYF
TGTGCCAGCAGCTTAGCGGGAGGGCTGGATACGCAGTATTTT
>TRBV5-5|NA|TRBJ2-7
CASSLLDSYEQYF
TGTGCCAGCAGCTTGTTAGACAGCTACGAGCAGTACTTC
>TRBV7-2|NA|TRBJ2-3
CASSFSGTDTQYF
TGTGCCAGCAGCTTTAGCGGCACAGATACGCAGTATTTT
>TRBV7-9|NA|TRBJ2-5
CASSFSTGETQYF
TGTGCCAGCAGCTTTTCGACAGGAGAGACCCAGTACTTC
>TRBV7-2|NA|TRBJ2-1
CASSRPGGLVHNEQFF
TGTGCCAGCAGCCGCCCGGGGGGCTTGGTCCACAATGAGCAGTTCTTC
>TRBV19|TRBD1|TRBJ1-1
CASSIAQTGVAFF
TGTGCCAGTAGTATAGCCCAGACAGGGGTAGCTTTCTTT
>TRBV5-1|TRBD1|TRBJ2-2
CASSAGQGGTGELFF
TGCGCCAGCAGCGCGGGACAGGGAGGAACCGGGGAGCTGTTTTTT
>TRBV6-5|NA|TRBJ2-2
CASSAGNRNTGELFF
TGTGCCAGCAGCGCCGGGAACCGAAACACCGGGGAGCTGTTTTTT
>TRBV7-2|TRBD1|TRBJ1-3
CASSPGQAFGKGNTIYF
TGTGCCAGCAGCCCGGGACAGGCATTTGGGAAAGGAAACACCATATATTTT
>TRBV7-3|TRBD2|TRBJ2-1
CASSPGLAGGGYNEQFF
TGTGCCAGCAGCCCAGGACTAGCGGGAGGGGGGTACAATGAGCAGTTCTTC
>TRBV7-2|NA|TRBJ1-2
CASSLTPRGYTF
TGTGCCAGCAGCTTAACCCCCAGAGGCTACACCTTC
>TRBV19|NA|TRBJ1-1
CASSKKGVTMNTEAFF
TGTGCCAGTAGCAAAAAGGGGGTTACCATGAACACTGAAGCTTTCTTT
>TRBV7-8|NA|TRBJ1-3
CASSLVGVSGNTIYF
TGTGCCAGCAGCTTAGTCGGTGTCTCTGGAAACACCATATATTTT
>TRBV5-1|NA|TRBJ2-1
CASSLSGLSSYNEQFF
TGCGCCAGCAGCCTCTCTGGACTCAGCTCCTACAATGAGCAGTTCTTC
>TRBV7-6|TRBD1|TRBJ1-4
CASSLGQGIANEKLFF
TGTGCCAGCAGCTTAGGACAGGGGATAGCTAATGAAAAACTGTTTTTT
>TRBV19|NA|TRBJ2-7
CASSAPAATSYEQYF
TGTGCCAGTAGTGCTCCTGCGGCCACCTCCTACGAGCAGTACTTC
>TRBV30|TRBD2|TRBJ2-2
CAWILTSDGTGELFF
TGTGCCTGGATCCTTACTAGCGATGGCACCGGGGAGCTGTTTTTT
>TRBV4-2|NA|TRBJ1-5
CASSHPTGSGPQHF
TGTGCCAGCAGCCACCCCACAGGTTCAGGGCCCCAGCATTTT